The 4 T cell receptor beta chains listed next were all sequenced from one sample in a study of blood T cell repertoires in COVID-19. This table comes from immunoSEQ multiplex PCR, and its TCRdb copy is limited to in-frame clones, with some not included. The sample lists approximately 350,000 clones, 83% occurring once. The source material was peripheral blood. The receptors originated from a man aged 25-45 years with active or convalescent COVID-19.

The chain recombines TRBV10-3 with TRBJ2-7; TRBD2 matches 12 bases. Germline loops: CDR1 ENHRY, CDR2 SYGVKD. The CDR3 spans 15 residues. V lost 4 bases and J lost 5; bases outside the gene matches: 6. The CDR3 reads CAISGTSGASDEQYF. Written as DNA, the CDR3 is TGTGCCATCAGTGGGACTAGCGGGGCCTCTGACGAGCAGTACTTC.

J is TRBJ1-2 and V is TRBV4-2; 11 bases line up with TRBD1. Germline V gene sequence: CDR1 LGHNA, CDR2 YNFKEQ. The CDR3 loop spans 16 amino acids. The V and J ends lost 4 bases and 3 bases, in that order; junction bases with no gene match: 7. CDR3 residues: CASSPRDRGADYGYTF. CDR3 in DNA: TGTGCCAGCAGCCCACGGGACAGGGGGGCCGACTATGGCTACACCTTC.

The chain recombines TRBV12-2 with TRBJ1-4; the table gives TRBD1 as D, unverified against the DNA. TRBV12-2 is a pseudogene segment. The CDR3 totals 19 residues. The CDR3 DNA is TGTGCAAGTCGCTTAGCCCATCGACCCGCAGGGGCCGCTAATGAAAAACTGTTTTTT. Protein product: CASRLAHRPAGAANEKLFF.

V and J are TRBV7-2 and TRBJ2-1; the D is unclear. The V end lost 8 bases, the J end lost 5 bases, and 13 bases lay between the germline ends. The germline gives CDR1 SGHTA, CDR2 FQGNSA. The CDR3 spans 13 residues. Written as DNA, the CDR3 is TGTGCCAGCTGTCAGGTAAGAAACAATGAGCAGTTCTTC. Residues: CASCQVRNNEQFF.